The source of this T cell receptor beta chain is a study of T cell responses to AZD1222 COVID-19 vaccine. Study-level results: Nearly half of spike-specific TCRs reportedly go after variant regions that carry no mutations.

Trimming stripped 3 bases from V and 3 bases from J, with 8 bases between. This CDR3 is 13 amino acids long. The germline V gene encodes CDR1 MRHNA and CDR2 SNTAGT. Turning to this clone: Its antigen is not known.

The method was immunoSEQ multiplex PCR; TCRdb's version includes in-frame clones alone and lacks a portion of them. The sample contains tens of thousands of clones, about nine tenths of which appear only once. The V and J genes are TRBV6-4 and TRBJ2-5; D possibly corresponds to TRBD2 (5 bases). The receptor comes from an adult who received the AZD1222 COVID-19 vaccine. The sequenced sample was peripheral blood, obtained 28 days after the second AZD1222 dose. The CDR3 loop is CASSERAEETQYF. The DNA for the CDR3 is TGTGCCAGCAGTGAGAGGGCAGAAGAGACCCAGTACTTC.